One T cell receptor beta chain is described in this entry. Its binding antigen is unknown. Base qualities are not at hand, and no much larger clone is one base apart. V is pared back by 3 bases and J by 3 bases, with 17 bases lying between the germline termini. In the germline V gene, CDR1 corresponds to KGHDR and CDR2 to SFDVKD. The CDR3 starts with the cysteine, ends with the phenylalanine, and has 16 residues. Kept here is only the CDR3 DNA, which spans 48 bases and is read in frame from base 1. TCRbeta CDR3 regions were amplified from genomic DNA by means of the immunoSEQ Assay, a bias-controlled multiplex PCR. The authors processed their data as follows. Nucleated cell counts per sample were estimated from amplification of reference gene primers within the assay. To quantify the absolute abundance of each unique TCRbeta CDR3 rearrangement, sequence reads were collapsed and filtered. For each sample, productive Simpson clonality was calculated as the square root of Simpson's diversity index across productive rearrangements. As stored in TCRdb, this immuneACCESS dataset retains in-frame rearrangements with V and J assigned. A fraction of the clones does not appear; measured against another copy, unresolved V genes explain less than half of the discrepancy, and the remainder lacks a known reason. V and J calls and clone size are those listed in that table; D and trimming were worked out from the DNA. This sample comprises under 250,000 clones, 83% of them detected only once. The ten largest account for about 3.8% of the sample.

In the prospective study, participants were about 18 to 100 years old, resided in about two dozen geographic areas of the United States, and were enrolled through a virtual design. In the prospective study, participants were assigned to cohorts based on the clinical history participants reported in a screening survey and a study questionnaire. Exposed participants were defined as having been in contact with someone with a PCR-confirmed or clinician-diagnosed COVID-19 case within 2 weeks of study entry. In the prospective study, mobile phlebotomists collected whole blood, serum and a nasopharyngeal or oropharyngeal swab from each participant. Over a roughly two-month period, participants in the prospective study had the option of providing additional blood draws and questionnaires. Prospective study blood samples were shipped either frozen or at room temperature before DNA extraction. The data belong to a study of blood T cell repertoires in COVID-19 (dated by TCRdb to about 2020). For the wider study: Collaborator samples came from the United States, Italy and Spain and covered acute and convalescent phases of COVID-19. Samples came from the ongoing ImmuneRACE study (first 160 participants) plus 1,254 subjects from 6 global collaborators. A de-identified subject ID, COVID-19 status, age in years and sex were almost always included in the sample metadata. Deeply sampled blood TCRbeta repertoires from subjects exposed to, actively infected with, or recovered from COVID-19 were included in the dataset. The prospective study material was composed of cDNA or gDNA derived from T cells, B-cell-depleted T cells, or PBMCs. A freely available public database, intended as a resource for researchers studying the immune response to SARS-CoV-2, is where the repertoires were released. HLA class I and class II types, where available, came from metadata supplied by the sample provider rather than from assay-based typing. Overall study outcomes, separate from this receptor: Clinical and demographic metadata were provided uncurated, with the amount varying by source and participant.

The receptor was isolated from a woman in her thirties or forties who had been exposed to COVID-19. The source material was PBMCs or T cells enriched from blood (not recorded which). The rearrangement combines TRBV24-1 with TRBJ2-7, with TRBD2 tentatively as D gene (8 bases match). The nucleotides are TGTGCCACCAGTGATCCGGGGGGGACAGTGATCTACGAGCAGTACTTC. Translation gives CATSDPGGTVIYEQYF.